A single TCR beta chain is shown here with its context. The antigen is undetermined. The repertoire was sequenced with immunoSEQ multiplex PCR; TCRdb's copy has only in-frame clones and lacks some. The sample lists roughly 100,000 clones; roughly 91% were seen once. The data were taken from a study of T cell responses to AZD1222 COVID-19 vaccine. Regarding the study as a whole: Sampling that yielded the repertoires occurred only after the peak T cell response. Elevations in Spike-specific TCR breadth and depth followed administration of two AZD1222 doses. Of the AZD1222 recipients, only 5 to 7 were seropositive at baseline. Donors in the cohort were predominantly white British and more often female, and clonal diversity was possibly underestimated.

CDR3 length: 14 residues. With 1 base clipped from V and 2 bases from J, the junction kept 0 bases outside the gene matches. The V gene's germline CDR1 is SGHTA and CDR2 FQGNSA. The chain recombines TRBV7-2 with TRBJ2-7, with 9 bases that match TRBD2. This specimen consisted of peripheral blood, obtained 28 days after the second AZD1222 dose. The TCR comes from an adult who received the AZD1222 COVID-19 vaccine. The CDR3 loop reads CASSLGGGAYEQYF. For the CDR3, the DNA is TGTGCCAGCAGCTTAGGCGGGGGGGCCTACGAGCAGTACTTC.